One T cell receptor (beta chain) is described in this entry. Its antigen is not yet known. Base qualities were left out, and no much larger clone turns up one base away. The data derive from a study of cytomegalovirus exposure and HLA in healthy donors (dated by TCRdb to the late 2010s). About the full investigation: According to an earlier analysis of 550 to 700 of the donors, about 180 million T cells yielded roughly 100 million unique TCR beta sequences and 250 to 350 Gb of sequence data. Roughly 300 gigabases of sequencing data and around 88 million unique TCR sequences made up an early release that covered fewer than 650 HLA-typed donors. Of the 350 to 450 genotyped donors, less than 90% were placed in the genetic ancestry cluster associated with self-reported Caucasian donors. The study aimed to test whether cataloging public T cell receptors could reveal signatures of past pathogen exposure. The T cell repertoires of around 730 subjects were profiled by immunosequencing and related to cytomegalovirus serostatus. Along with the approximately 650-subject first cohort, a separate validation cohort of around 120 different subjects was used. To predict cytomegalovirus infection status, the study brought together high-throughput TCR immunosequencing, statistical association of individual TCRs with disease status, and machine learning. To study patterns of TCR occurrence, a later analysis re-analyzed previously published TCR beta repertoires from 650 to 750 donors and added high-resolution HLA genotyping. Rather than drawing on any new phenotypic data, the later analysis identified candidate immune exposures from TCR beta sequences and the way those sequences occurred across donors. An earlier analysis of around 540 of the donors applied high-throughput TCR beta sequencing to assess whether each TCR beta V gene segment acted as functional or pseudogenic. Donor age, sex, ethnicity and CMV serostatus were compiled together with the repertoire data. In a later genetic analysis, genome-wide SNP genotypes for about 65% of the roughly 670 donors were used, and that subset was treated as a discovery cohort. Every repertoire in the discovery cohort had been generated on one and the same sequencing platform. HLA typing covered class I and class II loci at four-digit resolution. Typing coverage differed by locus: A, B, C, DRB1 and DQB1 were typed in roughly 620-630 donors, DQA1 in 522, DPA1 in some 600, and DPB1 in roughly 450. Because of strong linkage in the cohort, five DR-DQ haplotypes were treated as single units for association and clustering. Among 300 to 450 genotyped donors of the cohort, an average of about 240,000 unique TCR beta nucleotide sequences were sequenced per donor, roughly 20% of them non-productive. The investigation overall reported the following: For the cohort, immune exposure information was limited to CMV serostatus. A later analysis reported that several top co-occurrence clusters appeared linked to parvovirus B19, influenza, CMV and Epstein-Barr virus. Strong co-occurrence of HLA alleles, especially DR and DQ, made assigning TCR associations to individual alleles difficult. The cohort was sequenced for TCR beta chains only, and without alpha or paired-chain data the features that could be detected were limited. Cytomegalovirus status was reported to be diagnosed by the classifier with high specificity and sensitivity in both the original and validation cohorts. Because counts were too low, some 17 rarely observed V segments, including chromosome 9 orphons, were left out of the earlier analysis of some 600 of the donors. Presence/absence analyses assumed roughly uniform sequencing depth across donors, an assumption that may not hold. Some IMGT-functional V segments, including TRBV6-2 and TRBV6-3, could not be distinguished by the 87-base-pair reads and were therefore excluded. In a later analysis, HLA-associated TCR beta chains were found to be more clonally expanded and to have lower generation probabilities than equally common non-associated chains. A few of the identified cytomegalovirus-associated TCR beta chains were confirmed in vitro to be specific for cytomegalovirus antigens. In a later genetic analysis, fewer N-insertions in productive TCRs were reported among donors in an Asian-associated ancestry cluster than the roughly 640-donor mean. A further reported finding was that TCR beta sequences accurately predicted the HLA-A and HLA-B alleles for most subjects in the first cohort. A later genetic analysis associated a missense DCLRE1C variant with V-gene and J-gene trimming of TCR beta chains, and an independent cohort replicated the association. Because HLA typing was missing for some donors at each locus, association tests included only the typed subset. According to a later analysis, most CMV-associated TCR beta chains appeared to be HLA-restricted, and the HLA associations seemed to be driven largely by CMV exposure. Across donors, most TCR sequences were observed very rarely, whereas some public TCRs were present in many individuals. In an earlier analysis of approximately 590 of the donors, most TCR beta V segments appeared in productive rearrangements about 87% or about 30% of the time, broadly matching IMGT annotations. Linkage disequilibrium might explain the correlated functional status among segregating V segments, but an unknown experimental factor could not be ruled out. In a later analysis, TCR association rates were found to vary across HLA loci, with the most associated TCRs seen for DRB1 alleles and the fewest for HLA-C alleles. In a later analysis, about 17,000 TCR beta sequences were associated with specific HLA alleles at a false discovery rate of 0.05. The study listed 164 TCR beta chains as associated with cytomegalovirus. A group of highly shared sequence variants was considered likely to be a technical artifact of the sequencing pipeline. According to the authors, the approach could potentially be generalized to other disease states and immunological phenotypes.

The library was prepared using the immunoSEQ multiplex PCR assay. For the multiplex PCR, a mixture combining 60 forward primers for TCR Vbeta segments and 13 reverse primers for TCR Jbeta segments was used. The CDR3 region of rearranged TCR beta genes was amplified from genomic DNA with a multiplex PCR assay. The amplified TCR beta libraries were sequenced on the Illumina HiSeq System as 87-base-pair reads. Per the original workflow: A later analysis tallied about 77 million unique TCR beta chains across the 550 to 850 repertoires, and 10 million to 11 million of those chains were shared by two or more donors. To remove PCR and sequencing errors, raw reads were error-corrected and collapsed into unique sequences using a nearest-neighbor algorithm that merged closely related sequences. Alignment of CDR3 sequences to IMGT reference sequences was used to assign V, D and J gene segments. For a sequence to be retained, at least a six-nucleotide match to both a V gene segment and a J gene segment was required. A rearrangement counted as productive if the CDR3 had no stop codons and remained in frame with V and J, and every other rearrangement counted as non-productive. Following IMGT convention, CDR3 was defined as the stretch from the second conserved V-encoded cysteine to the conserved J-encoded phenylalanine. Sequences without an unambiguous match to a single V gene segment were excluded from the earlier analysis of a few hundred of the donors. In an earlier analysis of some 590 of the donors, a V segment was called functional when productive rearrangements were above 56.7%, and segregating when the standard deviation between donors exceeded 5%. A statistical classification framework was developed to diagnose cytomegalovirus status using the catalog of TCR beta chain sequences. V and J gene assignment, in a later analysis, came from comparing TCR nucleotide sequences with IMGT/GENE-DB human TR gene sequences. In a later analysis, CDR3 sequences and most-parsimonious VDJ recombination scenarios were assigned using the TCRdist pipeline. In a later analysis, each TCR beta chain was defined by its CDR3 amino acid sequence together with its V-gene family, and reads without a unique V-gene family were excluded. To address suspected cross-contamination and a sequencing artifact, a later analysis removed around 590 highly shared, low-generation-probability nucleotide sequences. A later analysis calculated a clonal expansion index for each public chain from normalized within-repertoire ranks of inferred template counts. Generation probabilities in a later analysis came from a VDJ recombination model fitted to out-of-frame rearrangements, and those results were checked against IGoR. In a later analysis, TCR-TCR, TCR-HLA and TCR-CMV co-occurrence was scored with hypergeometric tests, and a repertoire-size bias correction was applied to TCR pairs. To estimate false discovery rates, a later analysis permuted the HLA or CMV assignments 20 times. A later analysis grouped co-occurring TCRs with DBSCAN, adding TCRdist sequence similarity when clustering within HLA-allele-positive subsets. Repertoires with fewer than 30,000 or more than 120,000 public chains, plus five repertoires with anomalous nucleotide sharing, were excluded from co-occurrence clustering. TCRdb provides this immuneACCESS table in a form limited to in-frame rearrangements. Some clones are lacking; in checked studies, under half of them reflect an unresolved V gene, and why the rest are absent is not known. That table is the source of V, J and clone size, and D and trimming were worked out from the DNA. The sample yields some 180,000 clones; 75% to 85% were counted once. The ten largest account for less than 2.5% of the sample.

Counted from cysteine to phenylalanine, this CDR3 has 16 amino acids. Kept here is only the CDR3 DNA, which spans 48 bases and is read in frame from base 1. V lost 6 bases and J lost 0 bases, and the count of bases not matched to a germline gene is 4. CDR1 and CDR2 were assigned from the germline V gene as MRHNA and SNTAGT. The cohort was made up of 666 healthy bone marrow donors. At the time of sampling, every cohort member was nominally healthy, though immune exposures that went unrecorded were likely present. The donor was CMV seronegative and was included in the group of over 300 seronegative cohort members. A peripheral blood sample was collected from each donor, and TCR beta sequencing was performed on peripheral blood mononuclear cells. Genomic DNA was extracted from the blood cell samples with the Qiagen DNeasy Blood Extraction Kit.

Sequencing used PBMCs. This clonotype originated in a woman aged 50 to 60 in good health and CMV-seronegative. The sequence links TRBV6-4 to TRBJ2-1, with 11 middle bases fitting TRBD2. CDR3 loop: CASSRLAGSSYNEQFF. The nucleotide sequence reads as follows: TGTGCCAGCAGCCGACTAGCGGGGAGCTCCTACAATGAGCAGTTCTTC.